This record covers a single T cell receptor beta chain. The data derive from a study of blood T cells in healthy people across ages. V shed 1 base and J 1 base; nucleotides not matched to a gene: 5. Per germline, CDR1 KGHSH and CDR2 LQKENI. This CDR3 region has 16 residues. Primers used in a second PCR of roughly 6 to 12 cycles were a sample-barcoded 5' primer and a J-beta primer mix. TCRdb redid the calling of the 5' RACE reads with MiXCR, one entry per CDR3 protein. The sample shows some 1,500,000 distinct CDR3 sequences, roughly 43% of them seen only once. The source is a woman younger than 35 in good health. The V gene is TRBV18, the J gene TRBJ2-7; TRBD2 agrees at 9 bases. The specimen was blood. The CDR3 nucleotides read TGTGCCAGCTCACCACTAGCGGGAGAGCTTTCCTACGAGCAGTACTTC. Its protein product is CASSPLAGELSYEQYF. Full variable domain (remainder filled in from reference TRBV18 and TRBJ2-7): NAGVMQNPRHLVRRRGQEARLRCSPMKGHSHVYWYRQLPEEGLKFMVYLQKENIIDESGMPKERFSAEFPKEGPSILRIQQVVRGDSAAYFCASSPLAGELSYEQYFGPGTRLTVT.